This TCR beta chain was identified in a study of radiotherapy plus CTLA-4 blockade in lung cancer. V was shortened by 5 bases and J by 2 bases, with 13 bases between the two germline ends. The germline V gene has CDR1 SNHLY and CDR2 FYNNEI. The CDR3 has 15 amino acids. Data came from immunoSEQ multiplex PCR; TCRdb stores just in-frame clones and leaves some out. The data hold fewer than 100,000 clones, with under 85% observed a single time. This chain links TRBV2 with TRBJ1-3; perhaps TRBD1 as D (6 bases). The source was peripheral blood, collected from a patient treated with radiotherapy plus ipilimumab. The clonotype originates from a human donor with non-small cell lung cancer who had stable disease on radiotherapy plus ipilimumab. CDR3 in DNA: TGTGCCAGCAGTCTACAGGGACCTCCTGGAAACACCATATATTTT. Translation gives CASSLQGPPGNTIYF.